Shown below are 18 T cell receptor beta chains from a single sample sequenced in a study of blood T cell repertoires in COVID-19. The assay was immunoSEQ multiplex PCR, and TCRdb's table has in-frame clones only and misses some. The top ten clones hold about 15% of a sample with about 50,000 clones, approximately 85% of them seen once. The sequencing sample was made of peripheral blood. The receptors were gathered from a human donor in a cohort sampled during active COVID-19. The donor label of this sample is uncertain.

The chain employs TRBV21-1 and TRBJ2-5; the listed D gene, TRBD2, was not tested against the DNA. TRBV21-1 is tagged as a pseudogene. The CDR3 length is 15 residues. The CDR3 DNA reads as TGTGCCAGCAGCAAAGACCAGCGGGGCGAAGAGACCCAGTACTTC. As protein: CASSKDQRGEETQYF.

The genes are TRBV6-5 and TRBJ2-5, with a tentative D call TRBD2 (6 bases). The CDR3 consists of 14 residues. V lost 4 bases and J lost 1, with 10 bases in between. Per germline, CDR1 MNHEY and CDR2 SVGAGI. DNA for the CDR3: TGTGCCAGCAGTTCCCAGACTAGCCAAGAGACCCAGTACTTC. Its translation is CASSSQTSQETQYF.

The chain carries TRBV2 and TRBJ2-7; possible D gene TRBD2, 6 bases. CDR3 length: 15 amino acids. Germline CDR1 SNHLY, CDR2 FYNNEI. V was clipped by 3 bases and J by 3 bases, with 15 bases between them. Written as DNA, the CDR3 is TGTGCCAGCAGTGACGCAATTCAGGGAGGCTACGAGCAGTACTTC. Translation: CASSDAIQGGYEQYF.

This chain uses TRBV7-9 with TRBJ2-7; D is unresolved. The CDR3 has 14 residues. V dropped 0 bases and J dropped 5 bases, with 11 bases sitting between them. Looked up from germline, CDR1 is SEHNR and CDR2 is FQNEAQ (reference sequence). CDR3 coding DNA: TGTGCCAGCAGCTTAGCGAGTAGCCTGCACGAGCAGTACTTC. Translated: CASSLASSLHEQYF.

The chain links TRBV6-1 to TRBJ2-1, with 8 bases lining up with TRBD2. This CDR3 is built from 16 residues. Germline V gene lookup returns CDR1 MNHNS and CDR2 SASEGT. The junction had 15 bases not matched to a gene; V was cut back by 4 bases and J by 10 bases. CDR3 sequence: CASSVTGGGSLGEQFF. CDR3 DNA sequence: TGTGCCAGCAGTGTCACCGGCGGGGGGTCCCTGGGCGAGCAGTTCTTC.

This clone was counted a single time. This sequence joins TRBV5-8 and TRBJ2-5, with D possibly matching TRBD1 (6 bases). V was pared by 4 bases and J by 5 bases, with 15 bases between. The germline gives CDR1 SGHTS, CDR2 YDEGEE. CDR3 length equals 14 residues. DNA for the CDR3: TGTGCCAGCAGCCGGACAGAGAAGAAGGAGACCCAGTACTTC. It codes for CASSRTEKKETQYF.

The rearrangement uses TRBV7-2 and TRBJ1-1; the match to TRBD1 covers 7 bases. Losses at the gene ends were 5 bases for V and 6 bases for J; bases not matched to a gene: 9. The length of the CDR3 is 14 residues. Germline V gene lookup returns CDR1 SGHTA and CDR2 FQGNSA. In DNA, the CDR3 is TGTGCCAGCAGCCTAACTCTACAGGGGCCTGAAGCTTTCTTT. This gives the protein CASSLTLQGPEAFF.

This clone turned up a few times. This chain joins TRBV19 and TRBJ2-3; TRBD1 might be the D (6 bases). Trimming took off 7 bases at V and 5 bases at J, with 22 bases between the two ends. Germline-derived CDR1 and CDR2 are LNHDA and SQIVND (reference sequence). This CDR3 is 16 amino acids long. CDR3 region: CASKGAGTFPGDTQYF. The CDR3 nucleotides read TGTGCCAGTAAAGGGGCTGGGACATTCCCTGGAGATACGCAGTATTTT.

This sequence joins TRBV7-9 and TRBJ1-3, with 7 bases identical to TRBD1. There are 14 residues in the CDR3. Germline CDR1 reads SEHNR; CDR2 reads FQNEAQ (reference sequence). With 3 bases clipped from V and 4 bases from J, the junction kept 3 bases outside the gene matches. CDR3 sequence reads: CASSFTGVGNTIYF. CDR3 nucleotide sequence: TGTGCCAGCAGCTTCACAGGGGTCGGAAACACCATATATTTT.

The chain uses TRBV5-1 and TRBJ1-1, with 8 nucleotides matching TRBD1. J gave up 4 bases and V 4 bases, and 6 bases lay outside the gene matches. The CDR3 contains 14 residues. Germline assignment: CDR1 SGHRS and CDR2 YFSETQ. CDR3 in amino acids: CASSPGGGGTEAFF. CDR3 sequence (DNA): TGCGCCAGCAGCCCAGGGGGCGGAGGCACTGAAGCTTTCTTT.

The sample holds a few counts of this clone. The chain joins TRBV12-3 or TRBV12-4 to TRBJ2-7; 7 nucleotides line up with TRBD1. This CDR3 spans 11 amino acids. V was clipped by 6 bases and J by 6 bases; unmatched bases: 2. CDR3 DNA sequence: TGTGCCAGCAGAAGGACAGGCGAGCAGTACTTC. Amino acids: CASRRTGEQYF.

This chain links TRBV5-1 with TRBJ2-4, with TRBD1 identical over 10 bases. The CDR3 length is 18 residues. After removal of 0 bases from V and 1 base from J, the junction contained 7 bases not matched to a gene. In germline, CDR1 is SGHRS, CDR2 YFSETQ. The CDR3 DNA follows: TGCGCCAGCAGCTTGGAGACAGGGGGCAGCCGGGCCAAAAACATTCAGTACTTC. This translates into CASSLETGGSRAKNIQYF.

V and J are TRBV7-2 and TRBJ1-2; the match to TRBD1 covers 7 bases. The germline V gene has CDR1 SGHTA and CDR2 FQGNSA. This CDR3 has 14 residues. J lost 4 bases, V lost 7 bases, and 9 bases had no gene match. In DNA form, the CDR3 reads TGTGCCAGCACCGCAGGGGGGATCGGCTATGGCTACACCTTC. Protein: CASTAGGIGYGYTF.

The chain carries TRBV5-1 and TRBJ2-1; 7 positions match TRBD1. The CDR3 length is 15 residues. The trim removed 3 bases at V and 9 bases at J, leaving 12 bases unmatched. Germline V gene sequence: CDR1 SGHRS, CDR2 YFSETQ. CDR3 DNA sequence: TGCGCCAGCAGCTCCTCCGGGACAGATAAAGGTGAGCAGTTCTTC. Amino acids: CASSSSGTDKGEQFF.

This clone was found once. The rearrangement joins TRBV27 to TRBJ1-2; 10 positions agree with TRBD1. This CDR3 spans 15 amino acids. Trimming cost V 3 bases and J 7 bases; bases outside gene matches: 8. In germline, CDR1 is MNHEY, CDR2 SMNVEV (reference sequence). CDR3 nucleotide sequence: TGTGCCAGCAGTTTCCGACAGGGGGCTTTGGGTGGCTACACCTTC. As protein: CASSFRQGALGGYTF.

This chain joins TRBV5-6 and TRBJ1-2; D uncertain. Germline V CDR1 and CDR2: SGHDT, YYEEEE. Trimming shortened V by 0 bases and J by 0 bases, and 6 bases separated the two germline ends. This CDR3 region has 14 residues. The CDR3 DNA is TGTGCCAGCAGCTTGGTCCCGGCTAACTATGGCTACACCTTC. It translates to CASSLVPANYGYTF.

The CDR3 bases are TGCGCCAGCAGCTGGGAACCCAGGGTTTTTGGTACTGAAGCTTTCTTT. Translation gives CASSWEPRVFGTEAFF. The chain uses TRBV5-1 and TRBJ1-1; perhaps TRBD1 as D (5 bases). This CDR3 region has 16 residues. V was shortened by 3 bases and J by 5 bases, with 20 bases between the two germline ends. The germline gives CDR1 SGHRS, CDR2 YFSETQ.

V usage is TRBV10-3 and J usage is TRBJ2-2, with 9 bases matching TRBD2. CDR1 is ENHRY, CDR2 SYGVKD, per germline. The ends lost 4 bases at V and 7 bases at J; junction bases unmatched: 7. The CDR3 covers 15 residues. The CDR3 bases are TGTGCCATCAGTGCTGGGGGACTAGCTATCGGGGAGCTGTTTTTT. Translation gives CAISAGGLAIGELFF.